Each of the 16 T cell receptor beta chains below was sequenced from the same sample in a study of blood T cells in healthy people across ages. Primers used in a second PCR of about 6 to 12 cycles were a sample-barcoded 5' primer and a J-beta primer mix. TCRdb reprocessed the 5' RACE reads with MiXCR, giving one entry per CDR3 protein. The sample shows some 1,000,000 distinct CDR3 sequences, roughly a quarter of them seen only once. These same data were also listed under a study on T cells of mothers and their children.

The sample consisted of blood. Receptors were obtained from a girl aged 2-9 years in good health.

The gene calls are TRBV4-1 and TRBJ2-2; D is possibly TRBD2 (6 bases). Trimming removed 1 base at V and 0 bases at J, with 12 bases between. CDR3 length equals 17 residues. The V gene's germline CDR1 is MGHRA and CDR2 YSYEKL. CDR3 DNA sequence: TGCGCCAGCAGCCAAGTCGGTAGCGGCGCGAACACCGGGGAGCTGTTTTTT. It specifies CASSQVGSGANTGELFF.

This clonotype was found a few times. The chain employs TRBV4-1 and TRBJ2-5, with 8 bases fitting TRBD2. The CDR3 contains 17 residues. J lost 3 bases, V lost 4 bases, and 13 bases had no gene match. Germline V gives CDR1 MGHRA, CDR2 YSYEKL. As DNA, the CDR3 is TGCGCCAGCAGCCGCCTCCCCGGCGGGAGGCCCAAAGAGACCCAGTACTTC. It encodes CASSRLPGGRPKETQYF.

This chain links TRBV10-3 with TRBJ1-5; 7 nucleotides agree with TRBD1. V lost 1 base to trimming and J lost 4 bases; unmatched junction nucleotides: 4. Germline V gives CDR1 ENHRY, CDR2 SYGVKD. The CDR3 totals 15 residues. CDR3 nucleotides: TGTGCCATCAGTGAGTGGGGACAGCTGAATCAGCCCCAGCATTTT. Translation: CAISEWGQLNQPQHF.

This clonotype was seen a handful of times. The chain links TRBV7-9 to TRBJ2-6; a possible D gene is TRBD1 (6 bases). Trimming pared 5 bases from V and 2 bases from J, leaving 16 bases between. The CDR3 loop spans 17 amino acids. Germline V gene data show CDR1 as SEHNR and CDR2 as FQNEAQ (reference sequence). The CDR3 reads CASSPRANRAGANVLTF. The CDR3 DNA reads TGTGCCAGCAGCCCGAGGGCTAACAGGGCTGGGGCCAACGTCCTGACTTTC. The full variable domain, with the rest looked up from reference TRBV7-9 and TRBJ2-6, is DTGVSQNPRHKITKRGQNVTFRCDPISEHNRLYWYRQTLGQGPEFLTYFQNEAQLEKSRLLSDRFSAERPKGSFSTLEIQRTEQGDSAMYLCASSPRANRAGANVLTFGAGSRLTVL.

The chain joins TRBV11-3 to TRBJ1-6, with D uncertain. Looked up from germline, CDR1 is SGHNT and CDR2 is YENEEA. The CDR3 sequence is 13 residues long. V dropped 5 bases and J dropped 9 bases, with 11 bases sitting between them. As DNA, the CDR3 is TGTGCCAGCAGCCTCCTGGATAGTTCACCCCTCCACTTT. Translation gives CASSLLDSSPLHF.

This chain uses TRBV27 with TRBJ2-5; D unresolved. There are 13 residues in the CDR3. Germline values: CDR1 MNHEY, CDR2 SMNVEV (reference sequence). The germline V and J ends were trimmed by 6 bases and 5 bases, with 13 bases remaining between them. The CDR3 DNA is TGTGCCAGCAGCCGACGGACCGCGGAGACCCAGTACTTC. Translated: CASSRRTAETQYF.

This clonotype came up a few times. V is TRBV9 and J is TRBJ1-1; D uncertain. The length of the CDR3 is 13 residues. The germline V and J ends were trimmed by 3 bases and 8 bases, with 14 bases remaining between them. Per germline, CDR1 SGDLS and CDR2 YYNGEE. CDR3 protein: CASSEWEETEAFF. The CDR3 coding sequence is TGTGCCAGCAGCGAGTGGGAGGAGACCGAAGCTTTCTTT.

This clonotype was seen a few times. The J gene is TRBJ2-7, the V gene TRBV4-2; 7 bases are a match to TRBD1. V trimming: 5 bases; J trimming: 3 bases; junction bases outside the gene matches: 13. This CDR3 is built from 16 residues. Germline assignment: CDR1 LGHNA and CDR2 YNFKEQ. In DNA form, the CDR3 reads TGTGCCAGCAGCGGATGGACAGGCGAGAGGAACTACGAGCAGTACTTC. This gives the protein CASSGWTGERNYEQYF.

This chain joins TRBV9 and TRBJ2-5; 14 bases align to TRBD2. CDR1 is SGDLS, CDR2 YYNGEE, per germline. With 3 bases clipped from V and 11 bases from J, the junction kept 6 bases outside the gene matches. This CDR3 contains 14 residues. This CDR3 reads CASSERLAGGEQYF. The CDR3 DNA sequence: TGTGCCAGCAGCGAACGACTAGCGGGAGGGGAGCAGTACTTC.

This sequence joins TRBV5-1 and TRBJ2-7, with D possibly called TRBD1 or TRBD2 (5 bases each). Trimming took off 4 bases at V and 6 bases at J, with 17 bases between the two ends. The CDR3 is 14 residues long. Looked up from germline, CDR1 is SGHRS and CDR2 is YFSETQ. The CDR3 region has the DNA TGCGCCAGCAGCGCCGCTTCAGGGACGGGCGAGCAGTACTTC. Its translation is CASSAASGTGEQYF. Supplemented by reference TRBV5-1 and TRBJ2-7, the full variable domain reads KAGVTQTPRYLIKTRGQQVTLSCSPISGHRSVSWYQQTPGQGLQFLFEYFSETQRNKGNFPGRFSGRQFSNSRSEMNVSTLELGDSALYLCASSAASGTGEQYFGPGTRLTVT.

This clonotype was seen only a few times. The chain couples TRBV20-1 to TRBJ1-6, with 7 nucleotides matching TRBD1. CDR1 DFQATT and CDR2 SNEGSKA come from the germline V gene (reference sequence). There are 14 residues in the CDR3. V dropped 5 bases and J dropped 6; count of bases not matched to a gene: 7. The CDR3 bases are TGCAGTGCTCGACCCGGGACAGCTAATTCACCCCTCCACTTT. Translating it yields CSARPGTANSPLHF.

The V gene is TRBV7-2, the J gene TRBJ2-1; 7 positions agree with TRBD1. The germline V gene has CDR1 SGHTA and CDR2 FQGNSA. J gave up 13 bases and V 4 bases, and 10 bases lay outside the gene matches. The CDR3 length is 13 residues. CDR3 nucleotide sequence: TGTGCCAGCAGCTCAAGGACAGGCGTGGAACAGTTCTTC. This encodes CASSSRTGVEQFF.

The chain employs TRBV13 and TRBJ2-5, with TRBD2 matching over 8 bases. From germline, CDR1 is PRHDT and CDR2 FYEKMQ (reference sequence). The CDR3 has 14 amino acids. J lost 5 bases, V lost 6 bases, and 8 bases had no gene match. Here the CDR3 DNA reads TGTGCCAGCAGTTCGGGAGGGCCCGTGGAGACCCAGTACTTC. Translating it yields CASSSGGPVETQYF.

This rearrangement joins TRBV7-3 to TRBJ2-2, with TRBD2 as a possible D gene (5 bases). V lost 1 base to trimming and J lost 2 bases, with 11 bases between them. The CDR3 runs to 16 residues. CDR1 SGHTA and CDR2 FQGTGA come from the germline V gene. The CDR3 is CASSLIYSSNTGELFF. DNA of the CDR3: TGTGCCAGCAGCTTAATCTACTCTAGCAACACCGGGGAGCTGTTTTTT.

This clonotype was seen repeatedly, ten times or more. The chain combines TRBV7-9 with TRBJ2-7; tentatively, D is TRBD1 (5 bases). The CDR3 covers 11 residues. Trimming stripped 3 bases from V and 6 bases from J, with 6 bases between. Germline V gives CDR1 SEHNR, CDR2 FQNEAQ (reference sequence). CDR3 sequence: CASSFQGEQYF. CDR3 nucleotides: TGTGCCAGCAGCTTCCAGGGCGAGCAGTACTTC.

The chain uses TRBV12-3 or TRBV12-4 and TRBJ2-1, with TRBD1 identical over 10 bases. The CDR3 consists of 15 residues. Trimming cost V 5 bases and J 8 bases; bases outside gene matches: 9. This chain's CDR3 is CASSHLRDRGYEQFF. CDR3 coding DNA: TGTGCCAGCAGTCATCTCCGGGACAGGGGTTATGAGCAGTTCTTC.